These 29 T cell receptor beta chains were sequenced from one sample in a study of T-cell reconstitution after alpha-beta-depleted transplantation in children. Construction of the TCRbeta library involved unique molecular identifiers. TCRdb reprocessed the PCR reads with MiXCR, giving one entry per CDR3 protein. The data show 190,000 or so distinct CDR3 sequences, less than 15% seen once. This material consisted of PBMCs from the stem cell graft donor, taken from the stem cell graft. All receptors derive from a human donor who donated a stem cell graft to a child with acute lymphoblastic leukemia.

This clonotype was counted ten times or more. This chain links TRBV7-8 with TRBJ2-1; D assignment may be TRBD1 or TRBD2 (5 bases each). The CDR3 has 17 residues. The germline CDR1 and CDR2 sequences are SGHVS and FQNEAQ. The V end was cut by 2 bases, the J end by 4 bases, with 18 bases between. CDR3 in amino acids: CASSLQGVAGRYNEQFF. The CDR3, as DNA: TGTGCCAGCAGCTTACAAGGGGTGGCGGGCAGATACAATGAGCAGTTCTTC.

This clonotype has at least ten counts. This chain uses TRBV20-1 with TRBJ2-1; 11 bases align to TRBD2. V lost 0 bases and J lost 7; bases outside the gene matches: 5. Germline V CDR1 and CDR2: DFQATT, SNEGSKA (reference sequence). CDR3 size: 15 residues. The CDR3 spells CSARDFSGRVNEQFF. In nucleotides, the CDR3 is TGCAGTGCTAGAGATTTTAGCGGGAGGGTTAATGAGCAGTTCTTC.

The chain carries TRBV27 and TRBJ2-7, with 8 bases aligning to TRBD2. Per the germline V gene, CDR1 is MNHEY and CDR2 is SMNVEV (reference sequence). The CDR3 is made up of 19 amino acids. V was pared by 5 bases and J by 5 bases, with 23 bases of the junction left unmatched. CDR3 coding DNA: TGTGCCAGCAGTCCCGCGTACGAGATACCGGGAGGGTCAGATCACGAGCAGTACTTC. Its protein is CASSPAYEIPGGSDHEQYF.

This clonotype was recorded at least ten times. J is TRBJ2-1 and V is TRBV27, with D perhaps TRBD1 (6 bases). V was shortened by 4 bases and J by 7 bases, with 17 bases between the two germline ends. In germline, CDR1 is MNHEY, CDR2 SMNVEV (reference sequence). CDR3 length: 15 residues. CDR3 in amino acids: CASSSTGPQGNEQFF. DNA for the CDR3: TGTGCCAGCAGTTCAACCGGGCCCCAGGGGAATGAGCAGTTCTTC.

The V gene is TRBV12-3 or TRBV12-4, the J gene TRBJ2-3, with D possibly TRBD2 on 5 matching bases. This CDR3 is 11 amino acids long. V lost 5 bases to trimming and J lost 5 bases, with 5 bases between them. CDR3 sequence (DNA): TGTGCCAGCAGTGCGGGAGATACGCAGTATTTT. Its translation: CASSAGDTQYF.

The chain is built from TRBV6-6 and TRBJ1-1; a weak D match, TRBD1 (6 bases). This CDR3 region has 12 residues. Germline V gene sequence: CDR1 MNHNY, CDR2 SVGAGI (reference sequence). V was shortened by 10 bases and J by 5 bases, with 14 bases between the two germline ends. This CDR3 is CATGGGRTEAFF. DNA of the CDR3: TGTGCCACTGGGGGGGGGCGAACTGAAGCTTTCTTT.

This clonotype was counted ten times or more. The chain carries TRBV27 and TRBJ1-5; D call uncertain. Trimming stripped 6 bases from V and 0 bases from J, with 9 bases between. The CDR3 loop spans 14 amino acids. In germline, CDR1 is MNHEY, CDR2 SMNVEV (reference sequence). DNA of the CDR3: TGTGCCAGCAGCGACAACAATAGCAATCAGCCCCAGCATTTT. This codes for CASSDNNSNQPQHF.

This clonotype was counted a few times. The chain links TRBV7-9 to TRBJ2-7; TRBD2 aligns across 8 bases. This CDR3 is built from 14 residues. After removal of 5 bases from V and 2 bases from J, the junction contained 5 bases not matched to a gene. Germline V gene lookup returns CDR1 SEHNR and CDR2 FQNEAQ (reference sequence). The CDR3 spells CASSKTSAPYEQYF. In nucleotides, the CDR3 is TGTGCCAGCAGCAAGACTAGCGCGCCCTACGAGCAGTACTTC.

The table lists this clonotype with many counts. The chain carries TRBV12-3 or TRBV12-4 and TRBJ2-1; D gene unclear. This CDR3 region has 16 residues. V was cut by 5 bases and J by 0 bases, with 14 bases left in between. The CDR3 loop is CASSPDSFSSYNEQFF. Here the CDR3 DNA reads TGTGCCAGCAGTCCCGACTCTTTCAGCTCCTACAATGAGCAGTTCTTC.

This clonotype was observed at least ten times. The junction does not match germline at one end; this may be a read error. The V and J genes are TRBV12-3 or TRBV12-4 and TRBJ2-7; 8 nucleotides agree with TRBD2. The CDR3 loop spans 12 amino acids. CDR3 bases: TGTGCCAGCAGTTTAGGTTCGGGGGGGCAAGTTTTC. Translating gives CASSLGSGGQVF.

There are a few counts of this clonotype. This chain joins TRBV5-1 and TRBJ1-6; the D gene is possibly TRBD1 (6 bases). Trimming cost V 4 bases and J 7 bases, with 15 bases left between them. This CDR3 region has 15 residues. Germline assignment: CDR1 SGHRS and CDR2 YFSETQ. Here the CDR3 DNA reads TGCGCCAGCAGCCTAGAACAGGGCGAAAATTCACCCCTCCACTTT. It encodes CASSLEQGENSPLHF. The full variable domain, in which reference TRBV5-1 and TRBJ1-6 provide the parts outside the CDR3, is KAGVTQTPRYLIKTRGQQVTLSCSPISGHRSVSWYQQTPGQGLQFLFEYFSETQRNKGNFPGRFSGRQFSNSRSEMNVSTLELGDSALYLCASSLEQGENSPLHFGNGTRLTVT.

The sample holds many counts of this clonotype. The chain has TRBV4-1 and TRBJ2-1; 15 nucleotides agree with TRBD2. The CDR3 loop spans 18 amino acids. In germline, CDR1 is MGHRA, CDR2 YSYEKL. Trimming removed 2 bases from V and 7 bases from J; junction bases left unmatched: 9. The DNA of the CDR3 is TGCGCCAGCAGCCAATTGGACATGGGACTAGCGGGAGGAAATGAGCAGTTCTTC. Translated: CASSQLDMGLAGGNEQFF.

This clonotype has at least ten counts. The chain links TRBV7-6 to TRBJ2-5; no definite D call. The germline V gene encodes CDR1 SGHVS and CDR2 FNYEAQ. This CDR3 comprises 15 residues. The V gene lost 1 base and the J gene lost 2 bases, with 11 bases spanning the gap. The CDR3 bases are TGTGCCAGCAGCTTAGGCGGCAGTAGACAAGAGACCCAGTACTTC. Its translation is CASSLGGSRQETQYF.

This chain joins TRBV14 and TRBJ2-5; a possible D gene is TRBD2 (6 bases). The length of the CDR3 is 15 residues. Trimming shortened V by 4 bases and J by 5 bases, and 17 bases separated the two germline ends. Germline V gene data show CDR1 as SGHDN and CDR2 as FVKESK. The CDR3 spells CASSLQGGSVETQYF. The CDR3, as DNA: TGTGCCAGCAGCCTTCAAGGAGGGAGCGTTGAGACCCAGTACTTC.

Many counts were recorded for this clonotype. This chain uses TRBV10-1 with TRBJ2-2, with D possibly matching TRBD2 (6 bases). The V end lost 0 bases, the J end lost 6 bases, and 11 bases lay between the germline ends. In germline, CDR1 is WNHNN, CDR2 SYGVQD (reference sequence). The CDR3 has 15 amino acids. Here the CDR3 reads CASSESPGVAGELFF. CDR3 DNA: TGCGCCAGCAGTGAGTCTCCGGGAGTAGCCGGGGAGCTGTTTTTT.

This clonotype was observed at least ten times. This chain joins TRBV28 and TRBJ2-7, with D possibly called TRBD1 or TRBD2 (5 bases each). V was shortened by 5 bases and J by 3 bases, with 17 bases between the two germline ends. The CDR3 spans 15 residues. Germline CDR1 MDHEN, CDR2 SYDVKM. Here the CDR3 reads CASSTTRDGYYEQYF. The CDR3 DNA follows: TGTGCCAGCAGTACTACCCGGGACGGTTACTACGAGCAGTACTTC.

This clonotype was picked up many times. V is TRBV15 and J is TRBJ1-5; D possibly corresponds to TRBD1 (6 bases). CDR1 LNHNV and CDR2 YYDKDF come from the germline V gene (reference sequence). This CDR3 comprises 13 residues. Trimming left V 3 bases short and J 8 bases short, with 11 bases between. The CDR3 DNA follows: TGTGCCACCAGCAGGGCCAGACAGGAGCCCCAGCATTTT. This sequence encodes CATSRARQEPQHF.

This clonotype was seen ten or more times. The genes are TRBV25-1 and TRBJ2-1; TRBD2 aligns across 7 bases. This CDR3 has 16 amino acids. J gave up 2 bases and V 0 bases, and 4 bases lay outside the gene matches. Germline CDR1 is MGHDK and CDR2 is SYGVNS. CDR3 loop: CASSEYRDYPYNEQFF. The CDR3 nucleotides are TGTGCCAGCAGTGAATATCGGGACTACCCCTACAATGAGCAGTTCTTC.

With respect to this clonotype: A read error may be the cause here, since a much bigger clone is one base away. V is TRBV29-1 and J is TRBJ2-3, with D perhaps matching TRBD1 (7 bases). Looked up from germline, CDR1 is SQVTM and CDR2 is ANQGSEA. The CDR3 runs 13 residues. The ends were cut back, 4 bases at V and 5 bases at J, with 13 bases in the middle. CDR3 in DNA: TGCAGCGTTGGACACAGGGGAGGAGATACGCAGTATTTT. It is translated as CSVGHRGGDTQYF.

This clonotype came up a few times. V is TRBV6-2 or TRBV6-3 and J is TRBJ1-2; 12 bases are a match to TRBD1. The CDR3 is made up of 15 amino acids. Unmatched junction bases numbered 10, after V lost 6 bases and J lost 8 bases. Germline-derived CDR1 and CDR2 are MNHEY and SVGEGT. CDR3 nucleotide sequence: TGTGCCAGCAGCCTCCGGGACAGGGGGCGCGGAGGCTACACCTTC. Residues: CASSLRDRGRGGYTF.

There are many counts of this clonotype. The chain couples TRBV5-6 to TRBJ1-1; TRBD1 matches 10 bases. CDR3 length equals 15 residues. The junction had 6 bases not matched to a gene; V was cut back by 5 bases and J by 2 bases. CDR1 and CDR2 (germline): SGHDT, YYEEEE. The CDR3 sequence: CASRNRDRGNTEAFF. The DNA of the CDR3 is TGTGCCAGCAGGAACCGGGACAGGGGCAACACTGAAGCTTTCTTT.

The sample holds many counts of this clonotype. The rearrangement links TRBV28 to TRBJ2-7; D gene unclear. The CDR3 consists of 14 residues. V was trimmed by 10 bases and J by 3 bases, leaving 19 bases between them. The germline CDR1 and CDR2 sequences are MDHEN and SYDVKM. In DNA form, the CDR3 reads TGTGCCACCTCACCGCACAGCCTCTACTACGAGCAGTACTTC. This encodes CATSPHSLYYEQYF.

This clonotype was recorded at least ten times. The chain joins TRBV5-1 to TRBJ2-7; D gene ambiguous. The germline V gene encodes CDR1 SGHRS and CDR2 YFSETQ. The V end lost 4 bases, the J end lost 3 bases, and 11 bases lay between the germline ends. This CDR3 has 13 amino acids. CDR3 loop: CASSPRTDYEQYF. CDR3 coding DNA: TGCGCCAGCAGCCCTAGGACGGACTACGAGCAGTACTTC.

The table lists this clonotype with a few counts. The rearrangement uses TRBV6-5 and TRBJ2-1, with TRBD2 matching 8 bases. The V gene's germline CDR1 is MNHEY and CDR2 SVGAGI. With 7 bases clipped from V and 6 bases from J, the junction kept 8 bases outside the gene matches. The CDR3 covers 14 residues. For the CDR3, the DNA is TGTGCCAGCACTAGTAGCGGGATCGTCAATGAGCAGTTCTTC. Translating it yields CASTSSGIVNEQFF.

The table lists this clonotype with many counts. The chain carries TRBV12-3 or TRBV12-4 and TRBJ2-2, with 7 nucleotides matching TRBD1. This CDR3 contains 15 residues. J was trimmed by 6 bases and V by 6 bases; bases with no gene match: 10. The CDR3 here is CASSRDRSQSGELFF. In DNA, the CDR3 is TGTGCCAGCAGCCGGGACAGAAGTCAGTCCGGGGAGCTGTTTTTT.

This chain links TRBV7-9 with TRBJ2-5; 9 bases map to TRBD1. V was pared by 4 bases and J by 4 bases, with 10 bases of the junction left unmatched. The V gene's germline CDR1 is SEHNR and CDR2 FQNEAQ (reference sequence). The CDR3 length is 16 residues. CDR3 bases: TGTGCCAGCAGCTACCGACGGGACAGGGTCGGAGAGACCCAGTACTTC. This codes for CASSYRRDRVGETQYF.

The chain employs TRBV28 and TRBJ1-5, with D possibly matching TRBD1 (5 bases). Trimming removed 9 bases at V and 9 bases at J, with 21 bases between. Germline V gene sequence: CDR1 MDHEN, CDR2 SYDVKM. The CDR3 runs to 14 residues. The CDR3 protein is CARGSGGRVGPQHF. CDR3 sequence (DNA): TGTGCCAGGGGCTCCGGGGGAAGGGTCGGGCCCCAGCATTTT. Variable domain in full (rest from reference TRBV28 and TRBJ1-5): DVKVTQSSRYLVKRTGEKVFLECVQDMDHENMFWYRQDPGLGLRLIYFSYDVKMKEKGDIPEGYSVSREKKERFSLILESASTNQTSMYLCARGSGGRVGPQHFGDGTRLSIL.

This clonotype was counted many times. The rearrangement links TRBV6-4 to TRBJ2-1, with 14 bases lining up with TRBD2. CDR1 is MRHNA, CDR2 SNTAGT, per germline. V shed 5 bases and J 8 bases; nucleotides not matched to a gene: 5. The length of the CDR3 is 15 residues. The CDR3 protein is CASSIGTSGSHEQFF. For the CDR3, the DNA is TGTGCCAGCAGTATCGGGACTAGCGGGAGCCATGAGCAGTTCTTC.

CDR3 in amino acids: CASSQLPGQRTNTGELFF. For the CDR3, the DNA is TGTGCCAGCTCACAACTCCCCGGACAGAGAACGAACACCGGGGAGCTGTTTTTT. V is TRBV18 and J is TRBJ2-2; possibly TRBD1 for D (6 bases). Germline V gene lookup returns CDR1 KGHSH and CDR2 LQKENI. The CDR3 has 18 amino acids. With 4 bases removed from V and 0 bases from J, the gap between germline ends came to 18 bases.